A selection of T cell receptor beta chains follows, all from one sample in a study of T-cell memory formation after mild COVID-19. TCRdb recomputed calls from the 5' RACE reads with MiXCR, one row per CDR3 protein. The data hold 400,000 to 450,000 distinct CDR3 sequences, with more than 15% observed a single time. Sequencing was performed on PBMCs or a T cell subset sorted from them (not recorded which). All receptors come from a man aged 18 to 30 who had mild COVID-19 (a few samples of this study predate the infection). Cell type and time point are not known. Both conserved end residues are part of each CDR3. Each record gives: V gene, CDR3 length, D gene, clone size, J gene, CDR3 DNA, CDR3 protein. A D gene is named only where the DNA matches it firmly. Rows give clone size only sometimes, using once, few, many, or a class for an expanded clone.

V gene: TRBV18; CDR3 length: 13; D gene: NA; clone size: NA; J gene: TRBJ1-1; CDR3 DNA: TGTGCCAGCTCACCATACCGAGGCACTGAAGCTTTCTTT; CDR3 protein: CASSPYRGTEAFF
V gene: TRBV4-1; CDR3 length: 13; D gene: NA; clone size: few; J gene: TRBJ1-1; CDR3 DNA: TGCGCCAGCAGCCAAGATTCGGAGGGGCGGGCTTTCTTT; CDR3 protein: CASSQDSEGRAFF
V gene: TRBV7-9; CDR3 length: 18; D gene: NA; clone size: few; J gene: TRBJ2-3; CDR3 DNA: TGTGCCAGCAGGACACTCCGGGAAGGACTTAGAGGGAGGGATACGCAGTATTTT; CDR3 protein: CASRTLREGLRGRDTQYF
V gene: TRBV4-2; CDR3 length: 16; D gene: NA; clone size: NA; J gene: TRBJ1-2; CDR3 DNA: TGTGCCAGCAGCCAAGATCGAAAGGGGCCAGACTATGGCTACACCTTC; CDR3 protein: CASSQDRKGPDYGYTF
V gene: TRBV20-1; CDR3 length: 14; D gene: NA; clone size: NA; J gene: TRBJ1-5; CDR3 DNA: TGCAGTGCCGCACTGAGTCCAGGGGCTCAGCCCCAGCATTTT; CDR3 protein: CSAALSPGAQPQHF
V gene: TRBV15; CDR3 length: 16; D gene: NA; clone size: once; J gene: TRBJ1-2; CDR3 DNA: TGTGCCACCAGCAGATCCCTCGCGGACAGTTACTATGGCTACACCTTC; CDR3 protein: CATSRSLADSYYGYTF
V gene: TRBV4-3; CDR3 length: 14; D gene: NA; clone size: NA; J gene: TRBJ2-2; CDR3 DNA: TGCGCCAGCAGCCAAGATAGGGGGTTGGTGGAGCTGTTTTTT; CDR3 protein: CASSQDRGLVELFF
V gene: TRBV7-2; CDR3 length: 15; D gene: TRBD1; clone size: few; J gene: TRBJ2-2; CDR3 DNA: TGTGCCAGCAGCCCACAGGGGGCCCGGACCGGGGAGCTGTTTTTT; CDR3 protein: CASSPQGARTGELFF
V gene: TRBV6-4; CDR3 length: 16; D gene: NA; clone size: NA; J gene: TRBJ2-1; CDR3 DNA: TGTGCCAGCAGTGACTCAAGCGGCCCCCCCTACAATGAGCAGTTCTTC; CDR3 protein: CASSDSSGPPYNEQFF
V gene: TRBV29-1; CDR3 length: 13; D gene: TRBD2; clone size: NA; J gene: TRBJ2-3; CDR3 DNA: TGCAGCGCCGGAAGGCGGGAGGCAGATACGCAGTATTTT; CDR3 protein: CSAGRREADTQYF
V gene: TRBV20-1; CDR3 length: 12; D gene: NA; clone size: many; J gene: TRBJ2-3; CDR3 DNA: TGCAGTGCTAGAGTTGGGGGGGATACGCAGTATTTT; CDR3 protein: CSARVGGDTQYF
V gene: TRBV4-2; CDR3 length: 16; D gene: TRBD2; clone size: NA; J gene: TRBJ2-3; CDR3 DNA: TGTGCCAGCAGCCCCTTTAGCGGGGGTTTCACAGATACGCAGTATTTT; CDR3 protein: CASSPFSGGFTDTQYF
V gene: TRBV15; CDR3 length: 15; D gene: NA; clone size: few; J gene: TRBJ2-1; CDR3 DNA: TGTGCCACCAGCAGTACTTACAGGGGAGGAGATGAGCAGTTCTTC; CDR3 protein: CATSSTYRGGDEQFF
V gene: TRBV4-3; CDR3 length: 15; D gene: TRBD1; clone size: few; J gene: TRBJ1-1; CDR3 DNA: TGCGCCAGCAGCCAACAAACAGGGGAGTACACTGAAGCTTTCTTT; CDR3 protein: CASSQQTGEYTEAFF
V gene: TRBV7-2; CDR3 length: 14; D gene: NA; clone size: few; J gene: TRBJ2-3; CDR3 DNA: TGTGCCAACTCGATCGGAGCTTTCACAGATACGCAGTATTTT; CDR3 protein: CANSIGAFTDTQYF
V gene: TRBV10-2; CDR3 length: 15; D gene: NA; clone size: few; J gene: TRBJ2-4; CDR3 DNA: TGCGCCAGCAGTGCGCTACAGGACTTGAAAAACATTCAGTACTTC; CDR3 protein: CASSALQDLKNIQYF
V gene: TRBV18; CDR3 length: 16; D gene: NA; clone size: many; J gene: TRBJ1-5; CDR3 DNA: TGTGCCAGCTCACATACGGCAGGGACTGAGGGGGAGCCCCAGCATTTT; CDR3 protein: CASSHTAGTEGEPQHF
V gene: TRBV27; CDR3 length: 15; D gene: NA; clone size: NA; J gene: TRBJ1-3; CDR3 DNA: TGTGCCAGCAGTCCCACGAAGGGTACTGGAAACACCATATATTTT; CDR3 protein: CASSPTKGTGNTIYF
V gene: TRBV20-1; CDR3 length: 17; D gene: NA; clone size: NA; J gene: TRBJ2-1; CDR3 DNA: TGCAGTGCCAAAGGGACTTTACATCTCAGCTCCTACAATGAGCAGTTCTTC; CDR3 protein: CSAKGTLHLSSYNEQFF
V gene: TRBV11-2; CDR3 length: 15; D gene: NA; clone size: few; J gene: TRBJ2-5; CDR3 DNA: TGTGCCAGCAGCTTAGATCTCGGAGGAGGGCAGACCCAGTACTTC; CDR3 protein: CASSLDLGGGQTQYF
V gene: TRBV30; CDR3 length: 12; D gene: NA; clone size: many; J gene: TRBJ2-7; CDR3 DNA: TGTGCCTCACAGGGTGGGGACTACGAGCAGTACTTC; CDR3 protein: CASQGGDYEQYF
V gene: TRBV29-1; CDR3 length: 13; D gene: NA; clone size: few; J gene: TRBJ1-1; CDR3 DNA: TGCAGCGCTCAACGGGGGGTGTACACTGAAGCTTTCTTT; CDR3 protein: CSAQRGVYTEAFF
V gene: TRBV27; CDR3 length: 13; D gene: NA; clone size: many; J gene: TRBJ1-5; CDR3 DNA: TGTGCCAGCAGTTCGAGGGAGCGGCAGCCCCAGCATTTT; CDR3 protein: CASSSRERQPQHF
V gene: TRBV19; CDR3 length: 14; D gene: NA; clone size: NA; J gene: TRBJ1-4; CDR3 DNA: TGTGCCACCGCGCCGGGGGGCCAGATTGAAAAACTGTTTTTT; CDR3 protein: CATAPGGQIEKLFF
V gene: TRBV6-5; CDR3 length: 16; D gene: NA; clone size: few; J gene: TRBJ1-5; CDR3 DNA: TGTGCCAGCAGTTATGGGGCACCCTGGAGCAATCAGCCCCAGCATTTT; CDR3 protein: CASSYGAPWSNQPQHF
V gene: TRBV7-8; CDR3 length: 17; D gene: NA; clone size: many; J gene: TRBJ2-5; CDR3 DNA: TGTGCCAGCAGCTTAGCGATACGGAGGGGGGGGCGTGGGACCCAGTACTTC; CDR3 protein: CASSLAIRRGGRGTQYF
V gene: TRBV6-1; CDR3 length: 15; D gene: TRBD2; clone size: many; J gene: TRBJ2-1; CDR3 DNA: TGTGCCAGCAGTGAAGAAGGCGGGGGCTACAATGAGCAGTTCTTC; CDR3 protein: CASSEEGGGYNEQFF
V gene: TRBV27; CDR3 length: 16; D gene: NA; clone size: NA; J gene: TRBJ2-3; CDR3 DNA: TGTGCCAGCAGTCTTAACCCCCTAGTGCCCACAGATACGCAGTATTTT; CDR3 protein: CASSLNPLVPTDTQYF
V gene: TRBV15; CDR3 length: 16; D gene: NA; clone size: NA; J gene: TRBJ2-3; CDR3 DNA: TGTGCCACCAGCAGGGGCGGGACCCTGGGAACAGATACGCAGTATTTT; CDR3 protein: CATSRGGTLGTDTQYF
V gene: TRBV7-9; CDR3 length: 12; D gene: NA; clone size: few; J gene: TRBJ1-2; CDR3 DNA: TGTGCCAGCAGCATCACAGGATATGGCTACACCTTC; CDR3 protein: CASSITGYGYTF
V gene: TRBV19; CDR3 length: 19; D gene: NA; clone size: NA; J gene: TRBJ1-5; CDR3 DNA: TGTGCCAGCAGAGGGGCCGAGGGGCGACCTCCTTATAGCAATCAGCCCCAGCATTTT; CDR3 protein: CASRGAEGRPPYSNQPQHF
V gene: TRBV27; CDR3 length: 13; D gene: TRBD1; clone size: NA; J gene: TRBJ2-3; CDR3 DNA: TGTGCCAGCGGAGGGACAGGGGGAGATACGCAGTATTTT; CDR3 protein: CASGGTGGDTQYF
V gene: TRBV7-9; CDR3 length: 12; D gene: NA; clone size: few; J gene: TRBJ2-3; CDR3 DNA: TGTGCCAGCAGCTCCGGACTACTGGGGGAGTATTTT; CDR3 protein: CASSSGLLGEYF
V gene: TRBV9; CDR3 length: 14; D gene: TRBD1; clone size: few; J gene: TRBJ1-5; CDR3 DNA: TGTGCCAGCAGCGCGACAGGGGCCAATCAGCCCCAGCATTTT; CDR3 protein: CASSATGANQPQHF
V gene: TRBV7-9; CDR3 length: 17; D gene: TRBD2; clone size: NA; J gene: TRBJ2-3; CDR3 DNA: TGTGCCAGCAGCCCATCGGCTGGGGGGGTCTACACAGATACGCAGTATTTT; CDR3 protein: CASSPSAGGVYTDTQYF
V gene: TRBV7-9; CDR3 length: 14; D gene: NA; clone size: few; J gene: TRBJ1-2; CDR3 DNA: TGTGCCAGCAGCTTTCCCGGGACGTTATATGGCTACACCTTC; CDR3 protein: CASSFPGTLYGYTF
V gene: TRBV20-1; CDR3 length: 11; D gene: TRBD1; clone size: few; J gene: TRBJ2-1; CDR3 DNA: TGCAGTGCTCTAATCCGGGACAGGGGTTTCTTC; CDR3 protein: CSALIRDRGFF
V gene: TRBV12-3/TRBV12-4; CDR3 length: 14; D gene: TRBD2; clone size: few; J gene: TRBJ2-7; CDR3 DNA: TGTGCCAGCAGAAGTAGCGGGGGGCGCTACGAGCAGTACTTC; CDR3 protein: CASRSSGGRYEQYF
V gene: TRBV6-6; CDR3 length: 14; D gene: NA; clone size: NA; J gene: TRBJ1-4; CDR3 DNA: TGTGCCAGCAGCTTATTGGGTCTCGAAGAAAAACTGTTTTTT; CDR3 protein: CASSLLGLEEKLFF
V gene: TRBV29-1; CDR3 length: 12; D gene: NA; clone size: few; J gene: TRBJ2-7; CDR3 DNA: TGCAGCGCTGAGGACGGCTCCTACGAGCAGTACTTC; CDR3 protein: CSAEDGSYEQYF
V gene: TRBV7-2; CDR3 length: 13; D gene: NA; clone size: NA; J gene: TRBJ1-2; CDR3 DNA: TGTGCCAGCAGCTTACCCGCAGTGGGAGGCTACACCTTC; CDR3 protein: CASSLPAVGGYTF
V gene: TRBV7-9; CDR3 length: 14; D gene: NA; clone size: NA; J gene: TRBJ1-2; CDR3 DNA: TGTGCCAGCAGCTTCCCGCGGACGGACTATGGCTACACCTTC; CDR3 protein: CASSFPRTDYGYTF
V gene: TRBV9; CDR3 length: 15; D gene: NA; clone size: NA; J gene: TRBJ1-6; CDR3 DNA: TGTGCCAGCAGCGTAGAGCGGGAAGCTATTTCACCCCTCCACTTT; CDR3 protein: CASSVEREAISPLHF
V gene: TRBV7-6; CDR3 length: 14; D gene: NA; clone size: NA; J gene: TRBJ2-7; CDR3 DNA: TGTGCCAGCAGCCTTGGGTTCCAACCCTACGAGCAGTACTTC; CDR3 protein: CASSLGFQPYEQYF
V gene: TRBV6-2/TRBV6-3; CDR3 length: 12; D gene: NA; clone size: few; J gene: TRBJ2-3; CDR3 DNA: TGTGCCAGCAGTTCGCGGAGAGATACGCAGTATTTT; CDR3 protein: CASSSRRDTQYF
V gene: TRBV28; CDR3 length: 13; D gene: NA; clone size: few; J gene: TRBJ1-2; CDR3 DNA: TGTGCCAGCAGTTTGAACAGGAACTATGGCTACACCTTC; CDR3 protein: CASSLNRNYGYTF
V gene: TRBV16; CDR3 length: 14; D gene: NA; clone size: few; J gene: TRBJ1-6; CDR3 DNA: TGTGCCAGCAGCCGTGGGGGGGCGCATTCACCCCTCCACTTT; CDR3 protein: CASSRGGAHSPLHF
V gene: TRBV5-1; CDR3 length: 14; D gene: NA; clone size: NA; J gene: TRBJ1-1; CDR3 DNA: TGCGCCAGCAGCTTATTCGACGGGGGCACTGAAGCTTTCTTT; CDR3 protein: CASSLFDGGTEAFF
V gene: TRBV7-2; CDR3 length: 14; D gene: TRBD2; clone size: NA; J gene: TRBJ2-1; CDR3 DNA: TGTGCCAGCAGCCCCGGACTAGTTGTGGATGAGCAGTTCTTC; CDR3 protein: CASSPGLVVDEQFF